Described below is a single TCR beta chain sequence and its context. The antigen is unknown. Germline and junction disagree at one end, which may indicate a read error. Measured with immunoSEQ multiplex PCR; TCRdb has only the in-frame clones, and not every one. Of some 350,000 clones in the sample, roughly 81% were seen once. This sample was included in a study of Ad26.COV2.S vaccination and SARS-CoV-2 variants. Study information: Donor participated within the Ad26.COV2.S arm of the COV1001 trial. Study-wide results and limits: It was vaccine recipients, not placebo recipients, who had the higher spike-specific TCR breadth. Analyses that measured TCR breadth and depth may have underestimated total T cell responses.

CDR1 and CDR2 (germline): MNHEY, SVGEGT. This CDR3 is 12 amino acids long. The treatment here: 19 received Ad26.COV2.S at low or high dose, single or two shots; 5 received placebo; per-sample allocation not given. Sampling was performed 63 days after the first vaccine or placebo injection. The J gene is TRBJ2-7, the V gene TRBV6-2 or TRBV6-3; TRBD2 agrees at 11 bases. Sequenced material: peripheral blood, taken in a trial of Ad26.COV2.S vaccine versus placebo. This sequence was found in a person between 18 and 60 years old who received the Ad26.COV2.S COVID-19 vaccine or a placebo. The CDR3 spells CASSPLTSGGTF. The DNA for the CDR3 is TGTGCCAGCAGCCCACTTACTAGCGGGGGTACCTTC.